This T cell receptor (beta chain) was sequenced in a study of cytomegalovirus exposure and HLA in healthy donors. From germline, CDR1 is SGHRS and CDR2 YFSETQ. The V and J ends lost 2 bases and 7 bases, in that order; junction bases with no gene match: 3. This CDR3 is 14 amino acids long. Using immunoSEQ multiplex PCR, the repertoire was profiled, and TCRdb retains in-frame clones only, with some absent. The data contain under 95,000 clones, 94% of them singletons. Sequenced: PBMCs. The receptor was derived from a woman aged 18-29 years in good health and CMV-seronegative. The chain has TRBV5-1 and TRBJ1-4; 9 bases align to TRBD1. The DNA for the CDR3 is TGCGCCAGCAGCTTCGGACAGGGGACTGAAAAACTGTTTTTT. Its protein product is CASSFGQGTEKLFF.